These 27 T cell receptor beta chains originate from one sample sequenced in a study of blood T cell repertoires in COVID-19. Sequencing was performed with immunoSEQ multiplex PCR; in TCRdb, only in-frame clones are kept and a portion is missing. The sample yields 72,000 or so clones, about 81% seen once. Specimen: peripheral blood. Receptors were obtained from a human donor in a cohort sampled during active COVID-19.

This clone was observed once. The CDR3 protein is CASSYSGEYYEQYF. The CDR3 coding sequence is TGTGCCAGCAGTTACTCGGGAGAGTACTACGAGCAGTACTTC. This sequence joins TRBV6-5 and TRBJ2-7; TRBD2 is a possible D gene (5 bases). The CDR3 has 14 residues. Deletions cut 0 bases from V and 3 bases from J, with 9 bases between. The germline V gene encodes CDR1 MNHEY and CDR2 SVGAGI.

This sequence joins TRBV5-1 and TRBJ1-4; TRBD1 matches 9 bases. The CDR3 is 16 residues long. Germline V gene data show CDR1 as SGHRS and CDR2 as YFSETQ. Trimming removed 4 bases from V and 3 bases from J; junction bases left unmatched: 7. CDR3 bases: TGCGCCAGCAGCGGAACAGGGGGCTTGGCTAATGAAAAACTGTTTTTT. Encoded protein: CASSGTGGLANEKLFF.

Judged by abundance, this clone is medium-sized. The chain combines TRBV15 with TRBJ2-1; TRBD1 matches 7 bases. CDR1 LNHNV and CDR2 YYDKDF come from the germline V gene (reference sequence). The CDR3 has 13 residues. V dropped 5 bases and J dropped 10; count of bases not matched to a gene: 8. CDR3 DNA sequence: TGTGCCACCAGCTCCTCAGGGGGAAGAGAGCAGTTCTTC. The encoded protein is CATSSSGGREQFF.

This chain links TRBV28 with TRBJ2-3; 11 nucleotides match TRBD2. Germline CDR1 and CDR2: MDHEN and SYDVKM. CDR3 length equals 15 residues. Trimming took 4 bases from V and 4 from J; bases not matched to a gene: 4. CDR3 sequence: CASSSSGLAADTQYF. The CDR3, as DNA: TGTGCCAGCAGTTCCTCGGGACTAGCGGCAGATACGCAGTATTTT.

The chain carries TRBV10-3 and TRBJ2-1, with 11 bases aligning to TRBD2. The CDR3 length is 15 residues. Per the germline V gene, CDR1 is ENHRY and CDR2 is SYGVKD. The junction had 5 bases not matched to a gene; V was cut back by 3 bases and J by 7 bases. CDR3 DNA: TGTGCCATCAGTGAACCAAGGACTAGCGGGAATGAGCAGTTCTTC. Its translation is CAISEPRTSGNEQFF.

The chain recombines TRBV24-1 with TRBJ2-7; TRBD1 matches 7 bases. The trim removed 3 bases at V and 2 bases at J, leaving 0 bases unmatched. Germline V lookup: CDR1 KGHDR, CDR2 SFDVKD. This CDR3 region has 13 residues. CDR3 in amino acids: CATSDGQAYEQYF. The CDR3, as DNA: TGTGCCACCAGTGATGGACAGGCCTACGAGCAGTACTTC.

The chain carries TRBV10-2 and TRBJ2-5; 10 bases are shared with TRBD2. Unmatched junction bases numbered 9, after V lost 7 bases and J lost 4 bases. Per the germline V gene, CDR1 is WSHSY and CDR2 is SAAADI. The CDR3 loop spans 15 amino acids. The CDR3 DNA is TGCGCCAGCACAGCGGGAGGGCTCTTGAGAGAGACCCAGTACTTC. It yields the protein CASTAGGLLRETQYF.

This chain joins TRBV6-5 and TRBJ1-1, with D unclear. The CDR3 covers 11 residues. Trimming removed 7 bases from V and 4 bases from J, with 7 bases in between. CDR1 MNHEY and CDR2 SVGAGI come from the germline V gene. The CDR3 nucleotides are TGTGCCAGCACCCCCCTCACTGAAGCTTTCTTT. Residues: CASTPLTEAFF.

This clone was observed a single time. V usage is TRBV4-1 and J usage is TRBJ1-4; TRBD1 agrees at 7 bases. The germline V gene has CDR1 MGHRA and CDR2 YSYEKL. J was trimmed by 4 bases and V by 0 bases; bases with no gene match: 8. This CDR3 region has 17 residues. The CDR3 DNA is TGCGCCAGCAGCCAAGAAGGATGGACAGGACATAATGAAAAACTGTTTTTT. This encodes CASSQEGWTGHNEKLFF.

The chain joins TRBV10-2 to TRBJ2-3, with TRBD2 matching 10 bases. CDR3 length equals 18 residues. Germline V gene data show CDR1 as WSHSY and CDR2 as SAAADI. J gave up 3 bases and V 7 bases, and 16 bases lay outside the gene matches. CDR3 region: CASMILAGHGRRTDTQYF. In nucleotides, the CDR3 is TGCGCCAGCATGATACTAGCGGGGCACGGGCGACGGACAGATACGCAGTATTTT.

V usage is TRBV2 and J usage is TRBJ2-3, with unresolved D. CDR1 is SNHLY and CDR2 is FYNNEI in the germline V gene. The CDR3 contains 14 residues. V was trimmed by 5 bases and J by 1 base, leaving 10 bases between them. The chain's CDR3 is CASSPVGGTDTQYF. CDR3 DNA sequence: TGTGCCAGCAGTCCCGTGGGCGGCACAGATACGCAGTATTTT. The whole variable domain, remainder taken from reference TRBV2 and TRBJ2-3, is EPEVTQTPSHQVTQMGQEVILRCVPISNHLYFYWYRQILGQKVEFLVSFYNNEISEKSEIFDDQFSVERPDGSNFTLKIRSTKLEDSAMYFCASSPVGGTDTQYFGPGTRLTVL.

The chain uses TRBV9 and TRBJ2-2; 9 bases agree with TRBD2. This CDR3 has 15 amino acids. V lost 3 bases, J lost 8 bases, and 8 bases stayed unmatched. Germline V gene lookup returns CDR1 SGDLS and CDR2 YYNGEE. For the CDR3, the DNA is TGTGCCAGCAGCGAGGGACTAGCAGGAAGGGGGGAGCTGTTTTTT. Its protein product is CASSEGLAGRGELFF.

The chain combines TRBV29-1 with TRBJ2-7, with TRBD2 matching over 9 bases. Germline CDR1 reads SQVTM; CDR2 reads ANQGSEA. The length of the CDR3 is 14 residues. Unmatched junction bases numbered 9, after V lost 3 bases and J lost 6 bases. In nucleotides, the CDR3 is TGCAGCGTTGATACTGGAGCGGGAGGCGGCGAGCAGTACTTC. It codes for CSVDTGAGGGEQYF.

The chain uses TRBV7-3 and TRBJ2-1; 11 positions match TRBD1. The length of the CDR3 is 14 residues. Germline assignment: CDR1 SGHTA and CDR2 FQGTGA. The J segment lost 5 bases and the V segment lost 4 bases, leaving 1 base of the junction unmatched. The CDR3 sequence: CASSSGQGDNEQFF. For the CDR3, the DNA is TGTGCCAGCAGCTCGGGACAGGGGGACAATGAGCAGTTCTTC.

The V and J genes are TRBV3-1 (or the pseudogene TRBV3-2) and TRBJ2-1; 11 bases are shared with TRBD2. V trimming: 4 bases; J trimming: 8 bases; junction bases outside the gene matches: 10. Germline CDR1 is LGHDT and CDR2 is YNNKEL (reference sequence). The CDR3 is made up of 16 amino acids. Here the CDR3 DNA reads TGTGCCAGCAGCCCGACTAGCGGGGCCCTTTTGGATGAGCAGTTCTTC. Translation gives CASSPTSGALLDEQFF.

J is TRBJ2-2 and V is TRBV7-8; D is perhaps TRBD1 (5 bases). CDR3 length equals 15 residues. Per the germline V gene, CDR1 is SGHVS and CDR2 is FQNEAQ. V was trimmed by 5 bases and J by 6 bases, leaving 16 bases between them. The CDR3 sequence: CASSLFVWGPGELFF. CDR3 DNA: TGTGCCAGCAGCCTCTTTGTGTGGGGCCCCGGGGAGCTGTTTTTT. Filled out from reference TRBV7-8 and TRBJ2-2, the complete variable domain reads GAGVSQSPRYKVAKRGQDVALRCDPISGHVSLFWYQQALGQGPEFLTYFQNEAQLDKSGLPSDRFFAERPEGSVSTLKIQRTQQEDSAVYLCASSLFVWGPGELFFGEGSRLTVL.

Here the CDR3 DNA reads TGTGCCAGCTCACCCTCGAGCAGGGGGTCGAACACTGAAGCTTTCTTT. This encodes CASSPSSRGSNTEAFF. The J gene is TRBJ1-1, the V gene TRBV18, with TRBD1 identical over 7 bases. The CDR3 runs to 16 residues. Germline trimming cut 3 bases from V and 1 base from J; bases unmatched to any gene: 8. The V gene's germline CDR1 is KGHSH and CDR2 LQKENI.

CDR3 bases: TGTGCCAGCAGTGAATTAATAGGGGCCTACGAGCAGTACTTC. Translating it yields CASSELIGAYEQYF. The chain has TRBV6-1 and TRBJ2-7; a possible D gene is TRBD1 (5 bases). CDR3 length: 14 amino acids. Germline loops: CDR1 MNHNS, CDR2 SASEGT. The V end lost 2 bases, the J end lost 2 bases, and 10 bases lay between the germline ends.

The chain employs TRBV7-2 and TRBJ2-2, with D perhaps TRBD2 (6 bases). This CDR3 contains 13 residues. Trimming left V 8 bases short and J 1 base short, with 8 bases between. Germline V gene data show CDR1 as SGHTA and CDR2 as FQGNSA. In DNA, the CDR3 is TGTGCCAGCGGGCGGGAGAACACCGGGGAGCTGTTTTTT. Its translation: CASGRENTGELFF.

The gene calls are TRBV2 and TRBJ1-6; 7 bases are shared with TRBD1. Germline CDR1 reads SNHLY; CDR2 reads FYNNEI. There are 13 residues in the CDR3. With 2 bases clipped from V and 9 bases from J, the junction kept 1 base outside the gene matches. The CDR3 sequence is CASSEWDSSPLHF. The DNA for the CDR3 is TGTGCCAGCAGTGAATGGGACAGTTCACCCCTCCACTTT.

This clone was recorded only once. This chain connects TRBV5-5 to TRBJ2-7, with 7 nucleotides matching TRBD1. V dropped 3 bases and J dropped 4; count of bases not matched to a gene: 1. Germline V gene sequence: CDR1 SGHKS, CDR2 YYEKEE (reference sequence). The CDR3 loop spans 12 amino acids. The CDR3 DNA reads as TGTGCCAGCAGCTGGACAGGTTACGAGCAGTACTTC. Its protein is CASSWTGYEQYF.

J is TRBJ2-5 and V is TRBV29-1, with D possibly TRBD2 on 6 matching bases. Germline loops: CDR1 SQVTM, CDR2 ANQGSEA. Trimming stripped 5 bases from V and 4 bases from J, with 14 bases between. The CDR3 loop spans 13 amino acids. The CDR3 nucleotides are TGCAGCGTTCAGGACGGGAGTGGAGAGACCCAGTACTTC. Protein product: CSVQDGSGETQYF.

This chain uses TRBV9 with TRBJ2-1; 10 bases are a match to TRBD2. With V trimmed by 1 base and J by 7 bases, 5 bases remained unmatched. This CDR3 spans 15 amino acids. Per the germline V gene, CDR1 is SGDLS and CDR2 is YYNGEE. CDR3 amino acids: CASSVSGRAGNEQFF. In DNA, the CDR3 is TGTGCCAGCAGCGTAAGCGGGAGGGCCGGTAATGAGCAGTTCTTC.

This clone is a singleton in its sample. CDR3 sequence: CASSPGQGTNEKLFF. CDR3 DNA: TGTGCCAGCAGCCCCGGACAGGGCACTAATGAAAAACTGTTTTTT. The chain joins TRBV5-4 to TRBJ1-4; 8 nucleotides agree with TRBD1. Per the germline V gene, CDR1 is SGHNT and CDR2 is YYREEE (reference sequence). The V gene end was trimmed by 4 bases and the J gene end by 2 bases; junction bases not matched to a gene: 4. CDR3 length: 15 residues. The variable domain in full, with the rest retrieved from reference TRBV5-4 and TRBJ1-4, is ETGVTQSPTHLIKTRGQQVTLRCSSQSGHNTVSWYQQALGQGPQFIFQYYREEENGRGNFPPRFSGLQFPNYSSELNVNALELDDSALYLCASSPGQGTNEKLFFGSGTQLSVL.

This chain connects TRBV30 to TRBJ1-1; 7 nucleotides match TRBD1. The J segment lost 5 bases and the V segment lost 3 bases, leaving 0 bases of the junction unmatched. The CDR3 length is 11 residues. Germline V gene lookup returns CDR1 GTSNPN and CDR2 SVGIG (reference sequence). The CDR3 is CAWSRGTEAFF. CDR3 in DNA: TGTGCCTGGAGCAGGGGGACTGAAGCTTTCTTT.

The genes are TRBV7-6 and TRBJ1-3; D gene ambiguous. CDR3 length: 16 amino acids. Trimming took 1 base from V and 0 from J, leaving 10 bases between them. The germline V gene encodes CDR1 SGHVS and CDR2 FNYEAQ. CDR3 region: CASSLDAASSGNTIYF. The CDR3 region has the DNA TGTGCCAGCAGCTTAGACGCGGCAAGCTCTGGAAACACCATATATTTT. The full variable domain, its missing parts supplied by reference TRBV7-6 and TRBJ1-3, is GAGVSQSPRYKVTKRGQDVALRCDPISGHVSLYWYRQALGQGPEFLTYFNYEAQQDKSGLPNDRFSAERPEGSISTLTIQRTEQRDSAMYRCASSLDAASSGNTIYFGEGSWLTVV.

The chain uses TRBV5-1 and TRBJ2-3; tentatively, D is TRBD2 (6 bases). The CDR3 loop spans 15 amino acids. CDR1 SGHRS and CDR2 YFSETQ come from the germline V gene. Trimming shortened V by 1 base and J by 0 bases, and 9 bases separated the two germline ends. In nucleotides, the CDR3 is TGCGCCAGCAGCTTGACTAGCCTAAGCACAGATACGCAGTATTTT. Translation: CASSLTSLSTDTQYF.